A single sample is the source of the 9 T cell receptor beta chains below, sequenced in a study of spatial heterogeneity in lung cancer. Overall study findings and caveats: Expanded intratumoral alpha and beta TCR counts tracked tumor mutation counts.

Their specific antigens are unknown. TCRdb passed the 5' RACE reads through MiXCR, listing each CDR3 protein once. The data contain about 2,900 distinct CDR3 sequences, around 12% of them singletons. Time point described: sample taken at primary tumor resection. Sequencing was performed on lung tumor tissue, taken at surgery. The receptors were sampled from a male donor with early-stage non-small cell lung cancer.

Judged by abundance, this clonotype is medium-sized (0.01 to 0.1%). This chain connects TRBV5-1 to TRBJ1-4, with 10 positions matching TRBD1. Germline lookup yields CDR1 SGHRS and CDR2 YFSETQ. The J segment lost 8 bases and the V segment lost 3 bases, leaving 4 bases of the junction unmatched. CDR3 size: 14 residues. DNA for the CDR3: TGCGCCAGCAGCTGGGGACAGGGGAAAGAAAAACTGTTTTTT. This translates into CASSWGQGKEKLFF. The variable domain in full, with the rest retrieved from reference TRBV5-1 and TRBJ1-4, is KAGVTQTPRYLIKTRGQQVTLSCSPISGHRSVSWYQQTPGQGLQFLFEYFSETQRNKGNFPGRFSGRQFSNSRSEMNVSTLELGDSALYLCASSWGQGKEKLFFGSGTQLSVL.

In this sample, this clonotype is medium-sized (0.01 to 0.1%). The chain is built from TRBV6-5 and TRBJ1-6; 7 bases agree with TRBD1. J lost 12 bases, V lost 6 bases, and 5 bases had no gene match. This CDR3 has 12 amino acids. Germline CDR1 is MNHEY and CDR2 is SVGAGI. CDR3 nucleotides: TGTGCCAGCAGACCAGGGGGAAGACCCCTCCACTTT. This sequence encodes CASRPGGRPLHF.

This clonotype rates as large (0.1 to 1%). The rearrangement links TRBV20-1 to TRBJ2-5; a possible D gene is TRBD1 (5 bases). Germline CDR1 reads DFQATT; CDR2 reads SNEGSKA (reference sequence). Deletions cut 1 base from V and 4 bases from J, with 7 bases between. There are 12 residues in the CDR3. CDR3 nucleotides: TGCAGTGCTAGAGGGGGCGGAGAGACCCAGTACTTC. Protein: CSARGGGETQYF.

This clonotype was seen repeatedly, ten times or more. This chain's CDR3 is CSVDRGYDGYTF. CDR3 DNA: TGCAGCGTTGATCGGGGATACGATGGCTACACCTTC. V usage is TRBV29-1 and J usage is TRBJ1-2, with D unclear. The germline V gene encodes CDR1 SQVTM and CDR2 ANQGSEA. Trimming left V 3 bases short and J 6 bases short, with 11 bases between. The CDR3 sequence is 12 residues long.

This clonotype was recorded at least ten times. The chain carries TRBV7-9 and TRBJ2-7; 8 bases are a match to TRBD1. This CDR3 comprises 15 residues. Germline V CDR1 and CDR2: SEHNR, FQNEAQ (reference sequence). With V trimmed by 5 bases and J by 7 bases, 13 bases remained unmatched. The CDR3, as DNA: TGTGCCAGCAGCCTCGCAGGGGGCGGGATTGGGGAGCAGTACTTC. It is translated as CASSLAGGGIGEQYF. The full variable domain, completed using reference TRBV7-9 and TRBJ2-7, is DTGVSQNPRHKITKRGQNVTFRCDPISEHNRLYWYRQTLGQGPEFLTYFQNEAQLEKSRLLSDRFSAERPKGSFSTLEIQRTEQGDSAMYLCASSLAGGGIGEQYFGPGTRLTVT.

In its sample, this clonotype ranks as medium-sized (0.01 to 0.1%). The V gene is TRBV5-1, the J gene TRBJ2-7, with D unclear. Germline lookup yields CDR1 SGHRS and CDR2 YFSETQ. Trimming pared 3 bases from V and 1 base from J, leaving 11 bases between. The CDR3 has 14 residues. CDR3 in amino acids: CASSSVFRSYEQYF. DNA for the CDR3: TGCGCCAGCAGCTCTGTCTTTCGGTCCTACGAGCAGTACTTC. Combining the CDR3 with reference TRBV5-1 and TRBJ2-7 gives the whole variable domain KAGVTQTPRYLIKTRGQQVTLSCSPISGHRSVSWYQQTPGQGLQFLFEYFSETQRNKGNFPGRFSGRQFSNSRSEMNVSTLELGDSALYLCASSSVFRSYEQYFGPGTRLTVT.

This clonotype is labeled as medium-sized. The V and J genes are TRBV3-1 and TRBJ2-2, with D possibly being TRBD2 (7 bases). V was shortened by 4 bases and J by 5 bases, with 20 bases between the two germline ends. Germline CDR1 and CDR2: LGHDT and YNNKEL (reference sequence). The CDR3 consists of 17 residues. The CDR3 protein is CASSLSSGGPGTGELFF. For the CDR3, the DNA is TGTGCCAGCAGCCTTTCCTCGGGGGGCCCAGGGACCGGGGAGCTGTTTTTT.

This clonotype was observed a handful of times. This chain joins TRBV4-1 and TRBJ2-3; unclear D gene. V was trimmed by 0 bases and J by 4 bases, leaving 11 bases between them. The CDR3 loop spans 15 amino acids. CDR1 MGHRA and CDR2 YSYEKL come from the germline V gene. The CDR3 DNA follows: TGCGCCAGCAGCCAAGATGGCGCACGGGCAGATACGCAGTATTTT. Translating it yields CASSQDGARADTQYF.

Judged by abundance, this clonotype is medium-sized. The gene calls are TRBV20-1 and TRBJ2-6; 8 nucleotides line up with TRBD1. The CDR3 has 17 amino acids. J lost 0 bases, V lost 0 bases, and 4 bases had no gene match. Per the germline V gene, CDR1 is DFQATT and CDR2 is SNEGSKA (reference sequence). The CDR3 nucleotides are TGCAGTGCTAGAGAGGGACAGGCATACTCTGGGGCCAACGTCCTGACTTTC. Protein sequence: CSAREGQAYSGANVLTF.